One and the same sample provided the 30 T cell receptor beta chains below, sequenced in a study of early T cells in non-severe SARS-CoV-2 infection. TCRdb re-called the 5' RACE reads with MiXCR, one entry per CDR3 protein. The sample shows about 50,000 distinct CDR3 sequences, roughly 5.7% of them seen only once. The material was whole blood, obtained at baseline. The receptors here all came from an adult who was a healthcare worker with PCR-confirmed SARS-CoV-2 infection or an uninfected control (not recorded which).

V is TRBV27 and J is TRBJ1-5; D is ambiguous. Germline values: CDR1 MNHEY, CDR2 SMNVEV (reference sequence). Trimming shortened V by 2 bases and J by 2 bases, and 10 bases separated the two germline ends. The CDR3 runs to 15 residues. In nucleotides, the CDR3 is TGTGCCAGCAGTTTAACAGTGGAGGGCAATCAGCCCCAGCATTTT. This gives the protein CASSLTVEGNQPQHF.

There are a few counts of this clonotype. The chain carries TRBV11-2 and TRBJ2-7, with D perhaps matching TRBD1 or TRBD2 (5 bases each). This CDR3 is built from 12 residues. With 5 bases removed from V and 6 bases from J, the gap between germline ends came to 11 bases. The germline CDR1 and CDR2 sequences are SGHAT and FQNNGV. The DNA of the CDR3 is TGTGCCAGCAGCGACCGGGACGGCGAGCAGTACTTC. It is translated as CASSDRDGEQYF.

The CDR3 loop is CASSEDYGYTF. The CDR3 DNA sequence: TGTGCCAGCAGTGAAGATTATGGCTACACCTTC. The V and J genes are TRBV25-1 and TRBJ1-2, with D hard to call. Looked up from germline, CDR1 is MGHDK and CDR2 is SYGVNS. The V gene lost 2 bases and the J gene lost 5 bases, with 3 bases spanning the gap. There are 11 residues in the CDR3.

This clonotype was counted a few times. J is TRBJ1-1 and V is TRBV7-9; D is undetermined. This CDR3 spans 14 amino acids. Per the germline V gene, CDR1 is SEHNR and CDR2 is FQNEAQ (reference sequence). Trimming took off 5 bases at V and 4 bases at J, with 14 bases between the two ends. The CDR3 DNA sequence: TGTGCCAGCAGCCCCGCCGCAGGCGGCACTGAAGCTTTCTTT. The encoded protein is CASSPAAGGTEAFF.

This clonotype was counted at least ten times. This chain connects TRBV6-4 to TRBJ2-2; D ambiguous. V was trimmed by 6 bases and J by 4 bases, leaving 12 bases between them. Germline CDR1 reads MRHNA; CDR2 reads SNTAGT. The CDR3 length is 14 residues. CDR3 sequence (DNA): TGTGCCAGCAGCGTTGACTGGAGCACCGGGGAGCTGTTTTTT. Its protein is CASSVDWSTGELFF.

V is TRBV6-5 and J is TRBJ1-1; D gene ambiguous. CDR1 and CDR2 from the germline V gene are MNHEY and SVGAGI. CDR3 size: 15 residues. The germline V and J ends were trimmed by 0 bases and 2 bases, with 10 bases remaining between them. CDR3 amino acids: CASSYSVTVNTEAFF. The CDR3 DNA reads as TGTGCCAGCAGTTACTCGGTTACCGTCAACACTGAAGCTTTCTTT.

This clonotype was seen many times. The chain carries TRBV20-1 and TRBJ2-7, with 7 bases aligning to TRBD1. The CDR3 extends over 12 amino acids. Looked up from germline, CDR1 is DFQATT and CDR2 is SNEGSKA (reference sequence). V lost 5 bases to trimming and J lost 2 bases; unmatched junction nucleotides: 3. The CDR3 reads CSASGQTYEQYF. For the CDR3, the DNA is TGCAGTGCTTCGGGACAGACCTACGAGCAGTACTTC.

The sample holds many counts of this clonotype. The chain carries TRBV28 and TRBJ1-5; weak D call: TRBD1 (5 bases). This CDR3 spans 13 amino acids. CDR1 is MDHEN and CDR2 is SYDVKM in the germline V gene. V was pared by 6 bases and J by 9 bases, with 15 bases between. CDR3 sequence reads: CASSPGPVRPQHF. The CDR3 nucleotides read TGTGCCAGCAGCCCAGGGCCAGTTCGGCCCCAGCATTTT.

The V gene is TRBV28, the J gene TRBJ2-6; D is undetermined. Germline assignment: CDR1 MDHEN and CDR2 SYDVKM. Between the trimmed V and J ends, which lost 4 bases and 0 bases, there was a span of 13 bases. The CDR3 totals 17 residues. The CDR3, as DNA: TGTGCCAGCAGTTCCTATCCCGACAACTCTGGGGCCAACGTCCTGACTTTC. This encodes CASSSYPDNSGANVLTF.

This clonotype has a count of ten or more. CDR3 sequence (DNA): TGTGCCAGCAGTGAAATTTCACAGGGGGCTGGTGGCTACACCTTC. Amino acid sequence: CASSEISQGAGGYTF. The chain employs TRBV2 and TRBJ1-2, with 9 bases fitting TRBD1. CDR1 and CDR2 from the germline V gene are SNHLY and FYNNEI. The CDR3 runs 15 residues. The trim removed 2 bases at V and 7 bases at J, leaving 8 bases unmatched. The variable domain in full, with the rest retrieved from reference TRBV2 and TRBJ1-2, is EPEVTQTPSHQVTQMGQEVILRCVPISNHLYFYWYRQILGQKVEFLVSFYNNEISEKSEIFDDQFSVERPDGSNFTLKIRSTKLEDSAMYFCASSEISQGAGGYTFGSGTRLTVV.

This clonotype turned up a few times. This CDR3 reads CSAKLAGDVSEQFF. CDR3 coding DNA: TGCAGCGCGAAACTAGCGGGAGACGTGAGTGAGCAGTTCTTC. This chain joins TRBV29-1 and TRBJ2-1, with 11 bases identical to TRBD2. The CDR3 length is 14 residues. Germline V gives CDR1 SQVTM, CDR2 ANQGSEA. The J segment lost 9 bases and the V segment lost 7 bases, leaving 11 bases of the junction unmatched.

This clonotype was seen ten or more times. This chain links TRBV28 with TRBJ1-1; D is ambiguous. Germline CDR1 reads MDHEN; CDR2 reads SYDVKM. CDR3 size: 14 residues. V was pared by 8 bases and J by 6 bases, with 19 bases between. The CDR3 here is CASSPGSRPPEAFF. As DNA, the CDR3 is TGTGCCAGCTCCCCGGGCAGCAGGCCACCTGAAGCTTTCTTT.

This clonotype came up many times. The V call is TRBV19, the J call TRBJ2-6; D unclear. The germline gives CDR1 LNHDA, CDR2 SQIVND (reference sequence). CDR3 length: 15 amino acids. Trimming removed 9 bases at V and 0 bases at J, with 12 bases between. CDR3 sequence (DNA): TGTGCCAGCCTCCAGCACGGCTCTGGGGCCAACGTCCTGACTTTC. It encodes CASLQHGSGANVLTF.

This clonotype was detected ten times or more. This chain links TRBV5-1 with TRBJ1-1, with D possibly TRBD1 on 5 matching bases. V was cut by 0 bases and J by 0 bases, with 9 bases left in between. Germline lookup yields CDR1 SGHRS and CDR2 YFSETQ. This CDR3 spans 15 amino acids. Here the CDR3 DNA reads TGCGCCAGCAGCTTGGAGGGACTGGTGAACACTGAAGCTTTCTTT. Protein sequence: CASSLEGLVNTEAFF.

In this sample, this clonotype turned up many times. The chain combines TRBV12-3 or TRBV12-4 with TRBJ2-1; 10 nucleotides agree with TRBD2. This CDR3 comprises 15 residues. With V trimmed by 1 base and J by 6 bases, 3 bases remained unmatched. CDR3 residues: CASSLVLAGRNEQFF. Written as DNA, the CDR3 is TGTGCCAGCAGTTTAGTACTAGCGGGGCGCAATGAGCAGTTCTTC.

In this sample, this clonotype turned up a few times. The chain carries TRBV6-5 and TRBJ2-6, with a possible D match to TRBD2 (5 bases). This CDR3 region has 16 residues. Trimming took 0 bases from V and 0 from J, leaving 6 bases between them. In germline, CDR1 is MNHEY, CDR2 SVGAGI. The CDR3 region is CASSYSGASGANVLTF. The CDR3 DNA sequence: TGTGCCAGCAGTTACTCGGGAGCCTCTGGGGCCAACGTCCTGACTTTC.

This clonotype was recorded at least ten times. The chain joins TRBV6-1 to TRBJ1-6; tentative D call: TRBD1 (5 bases). Germline assignment: CDR1 MNHNS and CDR2 SASEGT. The CDR3 has 10 amino acids. V lost 10 bases and J 10 bases, leaving 8 bases between the germline ends. Written as DNA, the CDR3 is TGTGCCACCTCAGGGTCACCCCTCCACTTT. Translated: CATSGSPLHF.

This clonotype was found many times. The chain has TRBV11-2 and TRBJ2-7; 11 bases are a match to TRBD2. This CDR3 has 15 residues. Germline lookup yields CDR1 SGHAT and CDR2 FQNNGV. Losses at the gene ends were 6 bases for V and 3 bases for J; bases not matched to a gene: 7. Written as DNA, the CDR3 is TGTGCCAGCAGTGATAGCGGGAGGGCTGACTACGAGCAGTACTTC. Protein sequence: CASSDSGRADYEQYF. Full variable domain (missing parts from reference TRBV11-2 and TRBJ2-7): EAGVAQSPRYKIIEKRQSVAFWCNPISGHATLYWYQQILGQGPKLLIQFQNNGVVDDSQLPKDRFSAERLKGVDSTLKIQPAKLEDSAVYLCASSDSGRADYEQYFGPGTRLTVT.

Many counts were recorded for this clonotype. The rearrangement joins TRBV25-1 to TRBJ1-4, with D perhaps TRBD1 (5 bases). CDR1 MGHDK and CDR2 SYGVNS come from the germline V gene. Deletions cut 2 bases from V and 5 bases from J, with 15 bases between. This CDR3 has 16 amino acids. The CDR3 protein is CASSEGTGGRNEKLFF. The CDR3 DNA reads as TGTGCCAGCAGTGAAGGGACTGGAGGGAGAAATGAAAAACTGTTTTTT.

This clonotype occurred many times. The chain carries TRBV7-9 and TRBJ2-1, with 7 bases that match TRBD1. The CDR3 spans 15 residues. V was clipped by 4 bases and J by 1 base; unmatched bases: 4. Germline CDR1 SEHNR, CDR2 FQNEAQ (reference sequence). Here the CDR3 DNA reads TGTGCCAGCAGCTCCACAGGGGAATCCTACAATGAGCAGTTCTTC. This translates into CASSSTGESYNEQFF.

This clonotype was observed at least ten times. The gene calls are TRBV28 and TRBJ2-7; D is possibly TRBD2 (5 bases). Trimming took 5 bases from V and 5 from J, leaving 22 bases between them. This CDR3 spans 16 amino acids. From germline, CDR1 is MDHEN and CDR2 SYDVKM. Written as DNA, the CDR3 is TGTGCCAGCAGTCCCCGGATAGCGCGAGAAGGGCACGAGCAGTACTTC. It specifies CASSPRIAREGHEQYF.

This clonotype showed up many times. For the CDR3, the DNA is TGTGCCAGCTCACCATCGAACTCTGGGGCCAACGTCCTGACTTTC. Translating it yields CASSPSNSGANVLTF. The chain carries TRBV18 and TRBJ2-6; D unclear. Trimming shortened V by 2 bases and J by 0 bases, and 5 bases separated the two germline ends. Germline-derived CDR1 and CDR2 are KGHSH and LQKENI. The CDR3 covers 15 residues.

This clonotype was recorded at least ten times. The genes are TRBV29-1 and TRBJ2-5; 8 bases are a match to TRBD1. Germline CDR1 SQVTM, CDR2 ANQGSEA. The CDR3 is made up of 13 amino acids. V dropped 7 bases and J dropped 1; count of bases not matched to a gene: 5. Written as DNA, the CDR3 is TGCAGCGCCACTGGACAGGGCCAAGAGACCCAGTACTTC. As protein: CSATGQGQETQYF.

In its sample, this clonotype was seen a few times. The chain carries TRBV2 and TRBJ2-3; 9 bases align to TRBD1. The germline CDR1 and CDR2 sequences are SNHLY and FYNNEI. The CDR3 runs 16 residues. With V trimmed by 6 bases and J by 2 bases, 9 bases remained unmatched. CDR3 nucleotide sequence: TGTGCCAGCAGGGGGGACAGGGAGCTTTTCACAGATACGCAGTATTTT. Its translation is CASRGDRELFTDTQYF.

This clonotype was found many times. V is TRBV20-1 and J is TRBJ2-1; D is ambiguous. From germline, CDR1 is DFQATT and CDR2 SNEGSKA (reference sequence). Trimming removed 0 bases at V and 6 bases at J, with 12 bases between. This CDR3 region has 14 residues. CDR3 region: CSARDGHPSNEQFF. CDR3 DNA: TGCAGTGCTAGAGATGGGCATCCGAGCAATGAGCAGTTCTTC.

V usage is TRBV6-1 and J usage is TRBJ2-3, with 11 nucleotides matching TRBD1. This CDR3 comprises 17 residues. Germline-derived CDR1 and CDR2 are MNHNS and SASEGT. The trim removed 0 bases at V and 4 bases at J, leaving 6 bases unmatched. Here the CDR3 reads CASSEAIGQGAADTQYF. The CDR3 nucleotides are TGTGCCAGCAGTGAAGCCATTGGACAGGGGGCAGCAGATACGCAGTATTTT.

Judged by abundance, this clonotype is large. The chain combines TRBV28 with TRBJ2-6; no firm D call. The V and J ends lost 5 bases and 0 bases respectively, with 11 bases between them. Germline loops: CDR1 MDHEN, CDR2 SYDVKM. The CDR3 covers 16 residues. The CDR3: CASSATEFSGANVLTF. The CDR3 DNA sequence: TGTGCCAGCAGTGCTACAGAATTCTCTGGGGCCAACGTCCTGACTTTC.

In its sample, this clonotype was seen many times. The genes are TRBV29-1 and TRBJ2-7; TRBD1 agrees at 10 bases. Germline trimming cut 7 bases from V and 2 bases from J; bases unmatched to any gene: 8. Germline CDR1 and CDR2: SQVTM and ANQGSEA. The CDR3 spans 14 residues. The CDR3 reads CSATSGQGTYEQYF. CDR3 in DNA: TGCAGCGCTACCTCGGGACAGGGGACCTACGAGCAGTACTTC.

In this sample, this clonotype turned up many times. V gene TRBV7-2 combines with J gene TRBJ2-6, with D unclear. CDR1 is SGHTA and CDR2 is FQGNSA in the germline V gene. Trimming removed 5 bases from V and 0 bases from J, with 2 bases in between. CDR3 length: 13 residues. The CDR3 coding sequence is TGTGCCAGCAGCAACTCTGGGGCCAACGTCCTGACTTTC. As protein: CASSNSGANVLTF.

The chain has TRBV4-1 and TRBJ2-1; D may correspond to TRBD1 or TRBD2 (5 bases each). Germline V CDR1 and CDR2: MGHRA, YSYEKL. This CDR3 region has 16 residues. V was trimmed by 3 bases and J by 2 bases, leaving 14 bases between them. DNA of the CDR3: TGCGCCAGCAGCCAGCCCAGCTCGGGGCCCTACAATGAGCAGTTCTTC. It yields the protein CASSQPSSGPYNEQFF.